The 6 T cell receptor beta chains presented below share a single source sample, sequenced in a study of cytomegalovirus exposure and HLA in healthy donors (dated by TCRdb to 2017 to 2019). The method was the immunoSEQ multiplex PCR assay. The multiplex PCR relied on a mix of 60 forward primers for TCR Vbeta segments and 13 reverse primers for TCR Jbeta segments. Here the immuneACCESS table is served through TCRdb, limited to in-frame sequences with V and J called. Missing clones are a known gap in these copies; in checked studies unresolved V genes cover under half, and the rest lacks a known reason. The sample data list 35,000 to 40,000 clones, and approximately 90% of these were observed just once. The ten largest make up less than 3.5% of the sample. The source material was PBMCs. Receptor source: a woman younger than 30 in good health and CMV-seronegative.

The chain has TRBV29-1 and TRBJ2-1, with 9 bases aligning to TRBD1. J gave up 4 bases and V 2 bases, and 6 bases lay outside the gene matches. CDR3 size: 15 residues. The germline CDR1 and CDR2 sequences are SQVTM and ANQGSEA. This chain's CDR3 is CSVEWWDREYNEQFF. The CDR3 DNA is TGCAGCGTTGAATGGTGGGACAGGGAGTACAATGAGCAGTTCTTC.

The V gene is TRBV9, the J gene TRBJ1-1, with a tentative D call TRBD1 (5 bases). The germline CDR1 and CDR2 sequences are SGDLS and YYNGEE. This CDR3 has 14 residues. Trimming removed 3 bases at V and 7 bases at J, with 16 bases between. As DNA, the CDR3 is TGTGCCAGCAGCGCTGGGGGAGGGAGGGATGAAGCTTTCTTT. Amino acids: CASSAGGGRDEAFF.

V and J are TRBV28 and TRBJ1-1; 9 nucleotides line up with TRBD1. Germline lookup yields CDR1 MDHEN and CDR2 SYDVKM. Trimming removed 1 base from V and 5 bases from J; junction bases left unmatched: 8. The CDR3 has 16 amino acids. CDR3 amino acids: CASSLSGQGRETEAFF. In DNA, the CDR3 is TGTGCCAGCAGTTTATCGGGACAGGGACGGGAAACTGAAGCTTTCTTT.

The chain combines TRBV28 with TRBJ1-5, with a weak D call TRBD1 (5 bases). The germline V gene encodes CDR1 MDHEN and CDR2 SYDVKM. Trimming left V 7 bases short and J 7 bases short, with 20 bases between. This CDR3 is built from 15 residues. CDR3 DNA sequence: TGTGCCAGCACTGCAGAAGGGGCGCCTGGACAGCCCCAGCATTTT. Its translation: CASTAEGAPGQPQHF.

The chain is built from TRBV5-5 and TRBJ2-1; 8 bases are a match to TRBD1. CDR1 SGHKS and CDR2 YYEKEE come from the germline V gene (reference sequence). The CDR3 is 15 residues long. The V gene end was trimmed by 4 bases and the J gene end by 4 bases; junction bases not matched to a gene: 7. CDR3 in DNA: TGTGCCAGCAGCCTGGGACAGGCGAAGTACAATGAGCAGTTCTTC. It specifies CASSLGQAKYNEQFF.

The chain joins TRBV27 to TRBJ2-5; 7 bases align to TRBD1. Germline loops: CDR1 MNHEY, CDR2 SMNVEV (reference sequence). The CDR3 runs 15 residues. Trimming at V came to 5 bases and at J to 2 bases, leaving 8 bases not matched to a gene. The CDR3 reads CASSPPGRGQETQYF. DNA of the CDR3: TGTGCCAGCAGTCCGCCCGGCAGGGGGCAAGAGACCCAGTACTTC.